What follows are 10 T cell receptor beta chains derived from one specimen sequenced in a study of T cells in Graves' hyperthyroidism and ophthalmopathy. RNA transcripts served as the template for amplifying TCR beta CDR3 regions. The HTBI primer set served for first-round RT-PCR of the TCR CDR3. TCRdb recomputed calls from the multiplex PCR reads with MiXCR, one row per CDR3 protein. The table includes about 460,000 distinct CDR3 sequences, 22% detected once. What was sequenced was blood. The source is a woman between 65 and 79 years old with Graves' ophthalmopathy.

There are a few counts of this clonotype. For the CDR3, the DNA is TGTGCCAGCAGTTTCGGCGACAGGGGAATTGAAGCTTTCTTT. This translates into CASSFGDRGIEAFF. J is TRBJ1-1 and V is TRBV6-1, with 8 nucleotides matching TRBD1. V trimming: 5 bases; J trimming: 7 bases; junction bases outside the gene matches: 9. This CDR3 comprises 14 residues. Germline V CDR1 and CDR2: MNHNS, SASEGT.

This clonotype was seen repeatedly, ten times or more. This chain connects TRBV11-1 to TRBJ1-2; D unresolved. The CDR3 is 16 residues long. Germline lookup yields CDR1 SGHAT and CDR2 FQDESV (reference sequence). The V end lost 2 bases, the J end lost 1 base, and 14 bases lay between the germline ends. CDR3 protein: CASSLKSARLNYGYTF. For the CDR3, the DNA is TGTGCCAGCAGCTTAAAGTCGGCGCGGCTTAACTATGGCTACACCTTC.

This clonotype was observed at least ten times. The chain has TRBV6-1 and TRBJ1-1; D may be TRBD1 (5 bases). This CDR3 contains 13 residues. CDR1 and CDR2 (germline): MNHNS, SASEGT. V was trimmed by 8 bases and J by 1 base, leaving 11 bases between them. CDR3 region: CASQIQGNTEAFF. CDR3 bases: TGTGCCAGCCAGATTCAGGGGAACACTGAAGCTTTCTTT.

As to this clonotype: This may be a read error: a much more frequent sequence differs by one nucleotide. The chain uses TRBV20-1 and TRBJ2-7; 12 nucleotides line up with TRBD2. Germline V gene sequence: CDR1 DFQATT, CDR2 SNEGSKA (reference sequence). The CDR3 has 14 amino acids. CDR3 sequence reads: CRARVTSGSPEQYF. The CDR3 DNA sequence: TGCCGTGCTAGAGTGACTAGCGGGAGTCCCGAGCAGTACTTC.

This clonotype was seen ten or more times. The CDR3 region is CATSGTYNSNQPQHF. For the CDR3, the DNA is TGTGCCACGTCAGGGACATACAATAGCAATCAGCCCCAGCATTTT. The chain joins TRBV19 to TRBJ1-5; the D gene is possibly TRBD1 (6 bases). V lost 10 bases and J lost 0, with 16 bases in between. CDR1 and CDR2 from the germline V gene are LNHDA and SQIVND (reference sequence). The CDR3 loop spans 15 amino acids.

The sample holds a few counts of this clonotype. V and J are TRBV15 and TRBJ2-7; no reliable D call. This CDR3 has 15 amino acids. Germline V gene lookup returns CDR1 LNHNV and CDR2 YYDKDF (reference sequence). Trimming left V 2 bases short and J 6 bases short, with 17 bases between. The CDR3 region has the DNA TGTGCCACCAGCAGAATCTACAAGGCATTAGTCGAGCAGTACTTC. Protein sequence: CATSRIYKALVEQYF. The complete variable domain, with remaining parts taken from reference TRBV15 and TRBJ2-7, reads DAMVIQNPRYQVTQFGKPVTLSCSQTLNHNVMYWYQQKSSQAPKLLFHYYDKDFNNEADTPDNFQSRRPNTSFCFLDIRSPGLGDTAMYLCATSRIYKALVEQYFGPGTRLTVT.

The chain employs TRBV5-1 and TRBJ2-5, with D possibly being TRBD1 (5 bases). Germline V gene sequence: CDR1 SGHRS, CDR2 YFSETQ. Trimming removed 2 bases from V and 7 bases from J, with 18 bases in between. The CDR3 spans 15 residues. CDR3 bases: TGCGCCAGCAGCTTCGCAGGGAAGATATTAGGGACCCAGTACTTC. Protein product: CASSFAGKILGTQYF. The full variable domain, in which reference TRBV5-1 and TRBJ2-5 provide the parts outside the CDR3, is KAGVTQTPRYLIKTRGQQVTLSCSPISGHRSVSWYQQTPGQGLQFLFEYFSETQRNKGNFPGRFSGRQFSNSRSEMNVSTLELGDSALYLCASSFAGKILGTQYFGPGTRLLVL.

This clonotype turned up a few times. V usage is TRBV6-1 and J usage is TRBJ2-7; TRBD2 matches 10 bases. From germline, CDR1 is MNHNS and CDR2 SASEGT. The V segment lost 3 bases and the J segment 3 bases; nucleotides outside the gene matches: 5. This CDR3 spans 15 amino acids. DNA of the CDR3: TGTGCCAGCAGTGATGGGTTAGCGGGGGGCTACGAGCAGTACTTC. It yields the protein CASSDGLAGGYEQYF.

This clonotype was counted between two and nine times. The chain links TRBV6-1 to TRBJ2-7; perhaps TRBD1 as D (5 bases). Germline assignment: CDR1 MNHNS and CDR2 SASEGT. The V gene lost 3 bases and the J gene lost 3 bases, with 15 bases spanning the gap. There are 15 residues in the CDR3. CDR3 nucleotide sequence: TGTGCCAGCAGTGAGGGGTCCAGGGATATCTACGAGCAGTACTTC. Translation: CASSEGSRDIYEQYF.

The CDR3 DNA is TGCAGTGCTAGAGAGGCAGTGTATAGCAATCAGCCCCAGCATTTT. Translating gives CSAREAVYSNQPQHF. This chain links TRBV20-1 with TRBJ1-5; D remains unclear. The germline CDR1 and CDR2 sequences are DFQATT and SNEGSKA (reference sequence). CDR3 length equals 15 residues. V lost 0 bases, J lost 0 bases, and 9 bases lay in between.